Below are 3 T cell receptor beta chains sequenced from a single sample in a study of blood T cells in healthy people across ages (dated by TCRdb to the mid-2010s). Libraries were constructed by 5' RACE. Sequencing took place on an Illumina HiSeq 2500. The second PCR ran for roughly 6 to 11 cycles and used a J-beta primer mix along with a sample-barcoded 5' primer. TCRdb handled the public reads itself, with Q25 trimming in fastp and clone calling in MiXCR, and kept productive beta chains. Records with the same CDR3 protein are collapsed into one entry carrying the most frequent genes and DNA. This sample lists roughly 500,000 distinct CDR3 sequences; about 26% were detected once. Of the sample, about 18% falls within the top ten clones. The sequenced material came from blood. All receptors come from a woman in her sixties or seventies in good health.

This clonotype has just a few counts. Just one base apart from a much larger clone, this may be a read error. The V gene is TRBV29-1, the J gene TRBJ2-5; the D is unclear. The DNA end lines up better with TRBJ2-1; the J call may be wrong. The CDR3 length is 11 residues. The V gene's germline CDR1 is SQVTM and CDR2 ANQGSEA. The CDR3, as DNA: TGCAGCGTTGCGGATTACAATGAGCAGTTCTTC. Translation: CSVADYNEQFF.

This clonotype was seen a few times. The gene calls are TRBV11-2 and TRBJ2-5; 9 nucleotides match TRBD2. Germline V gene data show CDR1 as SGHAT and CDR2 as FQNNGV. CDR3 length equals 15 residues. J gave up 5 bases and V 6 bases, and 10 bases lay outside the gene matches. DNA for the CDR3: TGTGCCAGCAGTTTTGATCTAGCGGGGATTGAGACCCAGTACTTC. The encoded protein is CASSFDLAGIETQYF. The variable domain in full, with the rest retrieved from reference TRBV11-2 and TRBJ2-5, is EAGVAQSPRYKIIEKRQSVAFWCNPISGHATLYWYQQILGQGPKLLIQFQNNGVVDDSQLPKDRFSAERLKGVDSTLKIQPAKLEDSAVYLCASSFDLAGIETQYFGPGTRLLVL.

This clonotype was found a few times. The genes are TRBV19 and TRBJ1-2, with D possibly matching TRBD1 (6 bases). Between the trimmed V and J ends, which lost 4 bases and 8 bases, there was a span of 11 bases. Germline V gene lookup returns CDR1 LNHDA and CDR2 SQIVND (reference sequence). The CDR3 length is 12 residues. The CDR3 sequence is CASSTGAEGYTF. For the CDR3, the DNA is TGTGCCAGTAGTACGGGGGCGGAGGGCTACACCTTC.